Shown below are 28 T cell receptor beta chains from a single sample sequenced in a study of PD-1 blockade in classical Hodgkin lymphoma. Assay used: immunoSEQ multiplex PCR; TCRdb lists only in-frame clones, some missing. The table lists some 30,000 clones, around 72% of them singletons. Time point of the sample: cycle 4 day 1 (C4D1), after 6 weeks of nivolumab. Every patient experienced relapse after autologous stem cell transplantation, and brentuximab vedotin exposure varied. Specimen: peripheral blood mononuclear cells (PBMCs), collected before the fourth cycle of nivolumab. These receptors were taken from a human donor with classical Hodgkin lymphoma.

The V gene is TRBV7-8, the J gene TRBJ2-7; TRBD1 might be the D (5 bases). This CDR3 contains 14 residues. CDR1 and CDR2 from the germline V gene are SGHVS and FQNEAQ. V was clipped by 1 base and J by 2 bases, with 9 bases between them. As DNA, the CDR3 is TGTGCCAGCAGCTTAGTCTGGGGCGCCTACGAGCAGTACTTC. Its translation: CASSLVWGAYEQYF.

The rearrangement uses TRBV10-1 and TRBJ2-7; 15 nucleotides match TRBD2. This CDR3 is 13 amino acids long. V was clipped by 8 bases and J by 4 bases; unmatched bases: 0. Germline V CDR1 and CDR2: WNHNN, SYGVQD (reference sequence). CDR3 amino acids: CASGTSGGYEQYF. Here the CDR3 DNA reads TGCGCCAGCGGGACTAGCGGGGGGTACGAGCAGTACTTC.

This chain uses TRBV6-1 with TRBJ1-3; D remains unclear. Trimming took 4 bases from V and 0 from J, leaving 10 bases between them. CDR1 and CDR2 (germline): MNHNS, SASEGT. The CDR3 runs to 15 residues. The chain's CDR3 is CASSVGRFSGNTIYF. The DNA for the CDR3 is TGTGCCAGCAGTGTCGGACGGTTCTCTGGAAACACCATATATTTT.

The rearrangement uses TRBV20-1 and TRBJ2-5, with 8 bases that match TRBD1. Germline V lookup: CDR1 DFQATT, CDR2 SNEGSKA (reference sequence). The CDR3 runs 11 residues. Unmatched junction bases numbered 0, after V lost 5 bases and J lost 4 bases. In DNA, the CDR3 is TGCAGTGCTGGACAGGGAGAGACCCAGTACTTC. The encoded protein is CSAGQGETQYF.

This chain uses TRBV5-1 with TRBJ2-1, with no clear D. Trimming removed 6 bases at V and 5 bases at J, with 9 bases between. The CDR3 consists of 12 residues. CDR1 SGHRS and CDR2 YFSETQ come from the germline V gene. The chain's CDR3 is CASKTQDNEQFF. The DNA for the CDR3 is TGCGCCAGCAAGACACAAGACAATGAGCAGTTCTTC.

This clone was seen once. V and J are TRBV21-1 and TRBJ2-3. TRBV21-1 is deemed a pseudogene. The CDR3 runs to 12 residues. The CDR3 sequence: CASSSRKDTQYF. In DNA, the CDR3 is TGTGCCAGCAGCAGTCGAAAAGATACGCAGTATTTT.

CDR3 nucleotide sequence: TGTGCCAGCAGCTTAATGTACAGCTCCTACGAGCAGTACTTC. Encoded protein: CASSLMYSSYEQYF. The rearrangement uses TRBV13 and TRBJ2-7; D gene uncertain. CDR1 and CDR2 from the germline V gene are PRHDT and FYEKMQ (reference sequence). This CDR3 is 14 amino acids long. V lost 2 bases to trimming and J lost 0 bases, with 8 bases between them.

V gene TRBV19 combines with J gene TRBJ1-6; no firm D call. The CDR3 has 14 amino acids. The ends were cut back, 5 bases at V and 10 bases at J, with 15 bases in the middle. The germline V gene encodes CDR1 LNHDA and CDR2 SQIVND (reference sequence). CDR3 nucleotide sequence: TGTGCCAGTAGTCCTGTCTTCGCCCGGTCACCCCTCCACTTT. Translated: CASSPVFARSPLHF.

This clone has just one count. The chain joins TRBV6-6 to TRBJ1-2, with a possible D match to TRBD1 (5 bases). This CDR3 contains 13 residues. CDR1 is MNHNY, CDR2 SVGAGI, per germline (reference sequence). Trimming took 6 bases from V and 4 from J, leaving 12 bases between them. The CDR3 bases are TGTGCCAGCAGCATGCAGGGTACCTATGGCTACACCTTC. This sequence encodes CASSMQGTYGYTF.

In this sample, this clone turned up once. The chain uses TRBV4-2 and TRBJ2-2; 8 bases are shared with TRBD2. The CDR3 runs to 17 residues. The germline CDR1 and CDR2 sequences are LGHNA and YNFKEQ. V lost 1 base to trimming and J lost 6 bases; unmatched junction nucleotides: 10. CDR3 sequence: CASSQGTSGSPAGELFF. The DNA of the CDR3 is TGTGCCAGCAGCCAAGGCACCAGCGGGAGCCCGGCCGGGGAGCTGTTTTTT.

The chain links TRBV19 to TRBJ2-3; the D gene could be TRBD1 or TRBD2 (6 bases each). Germline CDR1 LNHDA, CDR2 SQIVND (reference sequence). The CDR3 totals 16 residues. Trimming pared 5 bases from V and 6 bases from J, leaving 21 bases between. CDR3 loop: CASSQVGGSTWDTQYF. CDR3 coding DNA: TGTGCCAGTAGTCAGGTGGGGGGCTCCACTTGGGATACGCAGTATTTT.

This chain uses TRBV10-3 with TRBJ1-6; D is uncertain. The CDR3 covers 12 residues. Germline CDR1 ENHRY, CDR2 SYGVKD. V lost 6 bases and J 9 bases, leaving 9 bases between the germline ends. CDR3 sequence (DNA): TGTGCCATCAGCCCCCCGGGTTCACCCCTCCACTTT. It encodes CAISPPGSPLHF.

The genes are TRBV27 and TRBJ2-7; D perhaps matches TRBD2 (5 bases). The V gene's germline CDR1 is MNHEY and CDR2 SMNVEV (reference sequence). The V and J ends lost 5 bases and 7 bases respectively, with 27 bases between them. The CDR3 has 17 amino acids. The CDR3 is CASSPLLRRGKGREQYF. CDR3 DNA sequence: TGTGCCAGCAGTCCCCTCCTCCGCCGAGGGAAGGGTCGGGAGCAGTACTTC.

This chain connects TRBV7-9 to TRBJ1-3; D is unresolved. CDR1 and CDR2 (germline): SEHNR, FQNEAQ (reference sequence). V lost 1 base, J lost 3 bases, and 19 bases lay in between. The CDR3 runs to 18 residues. CDR3 sequence: CASSLGRDYTLNGNTIYF. DNA for the CDR3: TGTGCCAGCAGCTTAGGGAGGGATTACACCCTAAATGGAAACACCATATATTTT.

The chain joins TRBV2 to TRBJ2-2; possible D gene TRBD1, 5 bases. Per germline, CDR1 SNHLY and CDR2 FYNNEI. V was cut by 4 bases and J by 1 base, with 7 bases left in between. There are 14 residues in the CDR3. This CDR3 is CASSGTRNTGELFF. The CDR3 DNA reads TGTGCCAGCAGTGGGACAAGGAACACCGGGGAGCTGTTTTTT.

V usage is TRBV19 and J usage is TRBJ1-1; possible D gene TRBD1, 6 bases. This CDR3 has 16 residues. The ends were cut back, 5 bases at V and 4 bases at J, with 20 bases in the middle. The germline V gene encodes CDR1 LNHDA and CDR2 SQIVND (reference sequence). CDR3: CASSATPSLGGTEAFF. The CDR3 DNA reads as TGTGCCAGTAGTGCTACCCCCTCTTTAGGGGGCACTGAAGCTTTCTTT.

This chain joins TRBV6-5 and TRBJ2-1; 13 nucleotides align to TRBD2. Germline CDR1 reads MNHEY; CDR2 reads SVGAGI. The CDR3 length is 14 residues. The trim removed 6 bases at V and 6 bases at J, leaving 2 bases unmatched. CDR3 region: CASRLAGGVNEQFF. CDR3 sequence (DNA): TGTGCCAGCAGACTAGCGGGGGGGGTCAATGAGCAGTTCTTC.

The rearrangement uses TRBV30 and TRBJ1-1; D not certain. V was clipped by 0 bases and J by 2 bases, with 7 bases between them. The CDR3 is 13 amino acids. CDR1 and CDR2 (germline): GTSNPN, SVGIG (reference sequence). The CDR3 bases are TGTGCCTGGAGTGTTATGAAAAACACTGAAGCTTTCTTT. It yields the protein CAWSVMKNTEAFF.

The chain employs TRBV7-2 and TRBJ2-5; TRBD1 matches 8 bases. The trim removed 5 bases at V and 0 bases at J, leaving 5 bases unmatched. This CDR3 is built from 15 residues. CDR1 and CDR2 from the germline V gene are SGHTA and FQGNSA. CDR3 sequence: CASSRGDRYQETQYF. CDR3 in DNA: TGTGCCAGCAGCCGAGGGGACAGGTACCAAGAGACCCAGTACTTC.

The V call is TRBV7-8, the J call TRBJ2-3; D is perhaps TRBD1 (6 bases). This CDR3 has 15 amino acids. Germline CDR1 reads SGHVS; CDR2 reads FQNEAQ. Trimming stripped 4 bases from V and 5 bases from J, with 16 bases between. CDR3 nucleotide sequence: TGTGCCAGCAGCTCGTGGGGGCAGGGGATAGATACGCAGTATTTT. Translation: CASSSWGQGIDTQYF.

V and J are TRBV5-6 and TRBJ1-2; D gene ambiguous. Trimming left V 0 bases short and J 1 base short, with 4 bases between. The CDR3 runs 13 residues. The germline V gene encodes CDR1 SGHDT and CDR2 YYEEEE. The CDR3 protein is CASSLDSNYGYTF. The CDR3 bases are TGTGCCAGCAGCTTGGATAGTAACTATGGCTACACCTTC.

This clone was recorded a few times. The chain joins TRBV6-5 to TRBJ2-1, with 8 bases aligning to TRBD1. Per germline, CDR1 MNHEY and CDR2 SVGAGI. This CDR3 region has 14 residues. J gave up 6 bases and V 1 base, and 2 bases lay outside the gene matches. CDR3: CASSYYTGGNEQFF. In DNA, the CDR3 is TGTGCCAGCAGTTACTATACAGGGGGCAATGAGCAGTTCTTC.

This chain links TRBV2 with TRBJ1-5, with unresolved D. The CDR3 runs 13 residues. The germline V gene encodes CDR1 SNHLY and CDR2 FYNNEI. Trimming pared 3 bases from V and 7 bases from J, leaving 10 bases between. CDR3 in amino acids: CASSEEGYQPQHF. The CDR3 nucleotides are TGTGCCAGCAGTGAGGAAGGGTACCAGCCCCAGCATTTT.

This clone has only a few counts. This rearrangement joins TRBV5-5 to TRBJ2-7; 10 nucleotides agree with TRBD1. V shed 3 bases, J shed 0 bases, and the junction held 3 bases outside the gene matches. This CDR3 contains 15 residues. Germline V lookup: CDR1 SGHKS, CDR2 YYEKEE (reference sequence). DNA for the CDR3: TGTGCCAGCAGCTCGACAGGGGGCGCCTCCTACGAGCAGTACTTC. Its protein product is CASSSTGGASYEQYF.

The chain uses TRBV6-6 and TRBJ2-1, with D perhaps matching TRBD1 (5 bases). V lost 2 bases to trimming and J lost 5 bases, with 7 bases between them. The CDR3 extends over 13 amino acids. Germline lookup yields CDR1 MNHNY and CDR2 SVGAGI (reference sequence). This CDR3 reads CASSYLGHNEQFF. CDR3 DNA sequence: TGTGCCAGCAGTTACCTGGGGCACAATGAGCAGTTCTTC.

This clone came up once. The chain employs TRBV5-4 and TRBJ1-4, with 7 bases fitting TRBD1. V gave up 0 bases and J gave up 10 bases; unmatched junction bases: 6. Germline V CDR1 and CDR2: SGHNT, YYREEE (reference sequence). The CDR3 extends over 14 amino acids. The CDR3 region has the DNA TGTGCCAGCAGCTTGGAGACAGGGAAGGGAAAACTGTTTTTT. Translation: CASSLETGKGKLFF.

This rearrangement joins TRBV2 to TRBJ2-4; perhaps D is TRBD1 or TRBD2 (7 bases each). V was shortened by 8 bases and J by 0 bases, with 20 bases between the two germline ends. CDR1 and CDR2 (germline): SNHLY, FYNNEI. The CDR3 spans 17 residues. The CDR3 loop is CASRATGAGVAKNIQYF. CDR3 bases: TGTGCCAGCCGTGCCACAGGGGCGGGGGTAGCCAAAAACATTCAGTACTTC.

The rearrangement joins TRBV6-5 to TRBJ1-3, with a weak D call TRBD1 (6 bases). V was pared by 8 bases and J by 2 bases, with 13 bases between. The CDR3 has 14 amino acids. Germline CDR1 and CDR2: MNHEY and SVGAGI. The CDR3 spells CASSEQGPGNTIYF. The CDR3, as DNA: TGTGCCAGCTCAGAACAGGGCCCTGGAAACACCATATATTTT.